One T cell receptor beta chain is described in this entry. This entry belongs to a study of blood T cell repertoires in COVID-19. Study in general: The United States, Italy and Spain supplied acute and convalescent COVID-19 samples.

V lost 4 bases and J lost 7, with 11 bases in between. Germline V CDR1 and CDR2: ENHRY, SYGVKD. The CDR3 is made up of 14 amino acids. The cohort comprised adults aged roughly 18 to 95 years residing in about two dozen US areas. Cohort placement rested on clinical history that participants reported themselves. Sequenced by immunoSEQ multiplex PCR; TCRdb stores in-frame clones only, minus some. The sample shows approximately 170,000 clones, about four fifths of them seen only once. The origin of this receptor is a woman under 40 who had recovered from COVID-19. This sequence joins TRBV10-3 and TRBJ1-6; possibly TRBD1 for D (5 bases). The sequenced sample was PBMCs or T cells enriched from blood (not recorded which). The CDR3 region is CAISGSQGNSPLHF. The CDR3 DNA follows: TGTGCCATCAGTGGCAGTCAGGGAAATTCACCCCTCCACTTT.